This TCR beta chain is from a study of blood T cell repertoires in COVID-19. The overall study: The samples span acute and convalescent COVID-19 from the United States, Italy and Spain. In each case, the material was cDNA or gDNA derived from T cells, B-cell-depleted T cells, or PBMCs.

V shed 4 bases, J shed 0 bases, and the junction held 12 bases outside the gene matches. Germline loops: CDR1 SGHNT, CDR2 YYREEE (reference sequence). This CDR3 comprises 19 residues. In the original analysis: Estimated nucleated cell counts came from reference gene primer amplification. TCRdb keeps only in-frame clones here, not all; method: immunoSEQ multiplex PCR. V, J and clone size are taken as reported in that table, and D and trimming were inferred from the DNA itself. Of 200,000 or so clones detected, approximately 87% appear once; the ten largest clones hold 2.2%. The chain employs TRBV5-4 and TRBJ2-6; 8 bases map to TRBD1. The sequenced sample was peripheral blood. The TCR sequence derives from a woman aged 45-59 years with acute or convalescent COVID-19. CDR3 DNA: TGTGCCAGCAGCCCCTGGACAGGGACGACTTTCTCTGGGGCCAACGTCCTGACTTTC. Protein product: CASSPWTGTTFSGANVLTF.